Below, 12 T cell receptor beta chains from the same sample are listed, as sequenced in a study of CD8+ T cells in alopecia areata. RNA extraction was followed by reverse transcription into cDNA, which acted as the sequencing template. TCRdb's copy holds only in-frame clones and misses some; the assay was immunoSEQ multiplex PCR. The sample yields 200,000 or so clones, 58% seen once. Treatment in this sample: oral pan-JAK inhibitor, 5-10 mg twice daily. The starting material was CD4+ T cells sorted from blood, obtained at week 24, from a patient treated with tofacitinib. Receptor source: a human donor with alopecia areata.

The chain recombines TRBV27 with TRBJ2-3; D gene unclear. The V end lost 5 bases, the J end lost 13 bases, and 19 bases lay between the germline ends. Looked up from germline, CDR1 is MNHEY and CDR2 is SMNVEV (reference sequence). The CDR3 totals 13 residues. This chain's CDR3 is CASSPPLPAAKYF. The CDR3 DNA is TGTGCCAGCAGTCCCCCCCTGCCCGCGGCGAAGTATTTT.

The rearrangement joins TRBV5-6 to TRBJ2-3; TRBD1 might be the D (6 bases). Germline CDR1 and CDR2: SGHDT and YYEEEE. With 3 bases removed from V and 3 bases from J, the gap between germline ends came to 8 bases. This CDR3 spans 13 amino acids. CDR3 residues: CASSSTGTDTQYF. In nucleotides, the CDR3 is TGTGCCAGCAGCTCTACAGGGACAGATACGCAGTATTTT.

The J gene is TRBJ1-2, the V gene TRBV9; tentative D call: TRBD1 (5 bases). The CDR3 covers 13 residues. Trimming pared 0 bases from V and 7 bases from J, leaving 10 bases between. CDR1 is SGDLS and CDR2 is YYNGEE in the germline V gene. CDR3 loop: CASSVARDGGYTF. In DNA, the CDR3 is TGTGCCAGCAGCGTAGCCAGGGACGGTGGCTACACCTTC.

This rearrangement joins TRBV28 to TRBJ2-6; D is undetermined. V gave up 3 bases and J gave up 4 bases, with 13 bases separating them. Germline lookup yields CDR1 MDHEN and CDR2 SYDVKM. The CDR3 spans 16 residues. The CDR3, as DNA: TGTGCCAGCAGTTTTTCTCCTGAGGCCGGGGCCAACGTCCTGACTTTC. Protein product: CASSFSPEAGANVLTF.

The chain links TRBV5-1 to TRBJ2-1, with D possibly TRBD2 on 6 matching bases. The germline V and J ends were trimmed by 7 bases and 2 bases, with 16 bases remaining between them. The CDR3 length is 15 residues. The germline V gene encodes CDR1 SGHRS and CDR2 YFSETQ. CDR3 protein: CASARGTSTYNEQFF. As DNA, the CDR3 is TGCGCCAGCGCCCGGGGGACTTCGACCTACAATGAGCAGTTCTTC.

The V gene is TRBV2, the J gene TRBJ1-5; D uncertain. V shed 2 bases and J shed 5 bases, with 7 bases lying between them. The CDR3 has 13 amino acids. In germline, CDR1 is SNHLY, CDR2 FYNNEI. The CDR3 loop reads CASSELDYQPQHF. Here the CDR3 DNA reads TGTGCCAGCAGTGAATTAGATTATCAGCCCCAGCATTTT.

This clone was observed a handful of times. The chain employs TRBV6-5 and TRBJ1-1; D not certain. Germline V gene lookup returns CDR1 MNHEY and CDR2 SVGAGI. This CDR3 comprises 11 residues. V was shortened by 8 bases and J by 9 bases, with 13 bases between the two germline ends. CDR3 sequence: CASVEDLKAFF. The CDR3 region has the DNA TGTGCCAGCGTAGAAGACCTGAAAGCTTTCTTT.

The sample holds a few counts of this clone. J is TRBJ2-5 and V is TRBV20-1; D remains unclear. V was clipped by 4 bases and J by 3 bases, with 6 bases between them. Germline V gene lookup returns CDR1 DFQATT and CDR2 SNEGSKA (reference sequence). CDR3 length equals 11 residues. The CDR3 loop reads CSANLEETQYF. The CDR3 bases are TGCAGTGCTAACTTGGAAGAGACCCAGTACTTC.

This sequence joins TRBV28 and TRBJ2-7; 7 nucleotides agree with TRBD1. This CDR3 has 13 amino acids. Germline V CDR1 and CDR2: MDHEN, SYDVKM. The V gene end was trimmed by 6 bases and the J gene end by 4 bases; junction bases not matched to a gene: 6. The CDR3 region has the DNA TGTGCCAGCAGGACAACAGGGGAGTACGAGCAGTACTTC. Its protein product is CASRTTGEYEQYF.

This clone occurred once. V is TRBV30 and J is TRBJ2-7; D is unresolved. With 1 base removed from V and 3 bases from J, the gap between germline ends came to 7 bases. The CDR3 covers 12 residues. The germline V gene encodes CDR1 GTSNPN and CDR2 SVGIG (reference sequence). The CDR3 nucleotides read TGTGCCTGGAGTGGTGAGATCTACGAGCAGTACTTC. Translation gives CAWSGEIYEQYF.

The chain carries TRBV6-1 and TRBJ1-1, with a tentative D call TRBD1 (5 bases). The ends were cut back, 0 bases at V and 0 bases at J, with 23 bases in the middle. Germline values: CDR1 MNHNS, CDR2 SASEGT. CDR3 length equals 20 residues. CDR3: CASSEAPRWRPGTLNTEAFF. The CDR3 DNA follows: TGTGCCAGCAGTGAAGCGCCCAGGTGGAGGCCAGGGACGTTGAACACTGAAGCTTTCTTT.

The chain links TRBV7-2 to TRBJ2-3, with 9 nucleotides matching TRBD2. The germline CDR1 and CDR2 sequences are SGHTA and FQGNSA. J was trimmed by 4 bases and V by 3 bases; bases with no gene match: 8. The CDR3 is 16 amino acids. CDR3 DNA: TGTGCCAGCAGCTTTGCAAGCGGGGGGTTATCAGATACGCAGTATTTT. Translated, it gives CASSFASGGLSDTQYF.